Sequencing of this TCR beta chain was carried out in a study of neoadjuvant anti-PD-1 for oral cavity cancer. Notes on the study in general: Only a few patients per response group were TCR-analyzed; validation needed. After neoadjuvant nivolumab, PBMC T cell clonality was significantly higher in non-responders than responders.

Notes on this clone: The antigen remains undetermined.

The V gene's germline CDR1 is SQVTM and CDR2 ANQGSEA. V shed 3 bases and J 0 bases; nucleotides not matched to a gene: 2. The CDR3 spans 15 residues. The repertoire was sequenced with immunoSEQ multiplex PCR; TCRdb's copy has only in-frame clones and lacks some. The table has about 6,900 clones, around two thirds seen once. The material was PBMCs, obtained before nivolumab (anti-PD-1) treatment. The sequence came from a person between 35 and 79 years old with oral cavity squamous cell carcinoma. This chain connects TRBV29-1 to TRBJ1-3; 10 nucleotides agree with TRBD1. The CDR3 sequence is CSVEGQGRSGNTIYF. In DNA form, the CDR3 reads TGCAGCGTTGAGGGACAGGGGCGCTCTGGAAACACCATATATTTT.